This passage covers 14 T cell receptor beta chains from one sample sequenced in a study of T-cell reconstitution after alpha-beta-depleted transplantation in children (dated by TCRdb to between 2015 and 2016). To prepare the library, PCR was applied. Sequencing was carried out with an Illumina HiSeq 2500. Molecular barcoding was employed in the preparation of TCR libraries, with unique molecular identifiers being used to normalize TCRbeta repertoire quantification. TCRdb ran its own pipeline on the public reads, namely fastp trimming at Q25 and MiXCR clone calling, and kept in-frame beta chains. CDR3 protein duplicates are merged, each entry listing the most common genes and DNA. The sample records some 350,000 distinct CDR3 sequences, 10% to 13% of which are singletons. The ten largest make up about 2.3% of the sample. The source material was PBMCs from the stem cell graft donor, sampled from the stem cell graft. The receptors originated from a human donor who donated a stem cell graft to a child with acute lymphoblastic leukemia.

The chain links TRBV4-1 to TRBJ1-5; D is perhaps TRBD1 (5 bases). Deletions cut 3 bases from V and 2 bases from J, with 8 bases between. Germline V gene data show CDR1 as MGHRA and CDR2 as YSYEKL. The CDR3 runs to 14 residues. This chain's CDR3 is CASSHGARNQPQHF. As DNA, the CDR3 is TGCGCCAGCAGCCATGGGGCCCGCAATCAGCCCCAGCATTTT.

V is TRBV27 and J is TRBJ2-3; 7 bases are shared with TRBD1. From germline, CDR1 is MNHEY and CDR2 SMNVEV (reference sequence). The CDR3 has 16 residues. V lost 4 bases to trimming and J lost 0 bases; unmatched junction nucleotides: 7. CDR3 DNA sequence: TGTGCCAGCAGTTACTCACAGGGGATTAGCACAGATACGCAGTATTTT. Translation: CASSYSQGISTDTQYF.

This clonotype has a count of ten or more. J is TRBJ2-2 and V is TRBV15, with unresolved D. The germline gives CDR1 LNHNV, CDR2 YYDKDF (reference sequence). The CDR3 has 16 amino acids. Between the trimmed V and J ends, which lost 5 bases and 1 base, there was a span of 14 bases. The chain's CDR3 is CATSGESTWNTGELFF. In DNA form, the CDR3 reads TGTGCCACCAGCGGTGAGAGCACATGGAACACCGGGGAGCTGTTTTTT.

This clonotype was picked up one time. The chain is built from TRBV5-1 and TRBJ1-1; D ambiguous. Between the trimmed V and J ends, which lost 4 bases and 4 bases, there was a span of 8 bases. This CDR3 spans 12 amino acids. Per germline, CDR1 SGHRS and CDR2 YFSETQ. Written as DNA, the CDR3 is TGCGCCAGCAGCGTGGACCCCACTGAAGCTTTCTTT. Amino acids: CASSVDPTEAFF.

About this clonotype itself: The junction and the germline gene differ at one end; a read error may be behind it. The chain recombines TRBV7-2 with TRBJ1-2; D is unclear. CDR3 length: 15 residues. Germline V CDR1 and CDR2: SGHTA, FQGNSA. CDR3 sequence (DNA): TGTGCCAGCAGCTTAGGGTCGCAGACTAACTATGGTTACACCTTC. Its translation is CASSLGSQTNYGYTF.

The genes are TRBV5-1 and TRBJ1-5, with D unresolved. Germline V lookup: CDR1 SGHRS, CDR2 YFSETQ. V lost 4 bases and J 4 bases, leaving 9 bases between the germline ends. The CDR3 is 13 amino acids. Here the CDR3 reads CASSPSGNQPQHF. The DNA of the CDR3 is TGCGCCAGCAGCCCGTCGGGAAATCAGCCCCAGCATTTT.

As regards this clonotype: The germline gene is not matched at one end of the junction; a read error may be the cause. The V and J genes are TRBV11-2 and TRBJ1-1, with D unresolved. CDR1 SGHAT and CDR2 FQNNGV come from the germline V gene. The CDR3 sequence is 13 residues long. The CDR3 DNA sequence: TGTGCCAGCAGCTTATATCTCGACGTTGAATCTTTCTTT. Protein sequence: CASSLYLDVESFF.

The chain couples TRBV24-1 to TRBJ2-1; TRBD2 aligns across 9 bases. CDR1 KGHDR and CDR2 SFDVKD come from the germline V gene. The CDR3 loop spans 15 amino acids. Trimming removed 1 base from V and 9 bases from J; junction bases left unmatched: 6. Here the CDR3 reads CATSDFRGLASEQFF. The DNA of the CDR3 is TGTGCCACCAGTGATTTTAGGGGACTAGCAAGTGAGCAGTTCTTC.

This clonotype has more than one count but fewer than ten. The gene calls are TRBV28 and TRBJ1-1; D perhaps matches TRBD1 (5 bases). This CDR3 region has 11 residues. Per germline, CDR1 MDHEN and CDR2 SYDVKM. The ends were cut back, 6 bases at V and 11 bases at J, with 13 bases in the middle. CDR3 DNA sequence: TGTGCCAGCAGCCGAGGTTGGGGGGCTTTCTTT. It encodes CASSRGWGAFF.

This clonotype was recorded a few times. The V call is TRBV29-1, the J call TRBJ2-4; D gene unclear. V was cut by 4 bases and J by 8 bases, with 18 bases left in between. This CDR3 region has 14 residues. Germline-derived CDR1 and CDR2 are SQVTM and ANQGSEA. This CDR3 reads CSVAGQARWDIQYF. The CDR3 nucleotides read TGCAGCGTTGCAGGTCAGGCCCGATGGGACATTCAGTACTTC.

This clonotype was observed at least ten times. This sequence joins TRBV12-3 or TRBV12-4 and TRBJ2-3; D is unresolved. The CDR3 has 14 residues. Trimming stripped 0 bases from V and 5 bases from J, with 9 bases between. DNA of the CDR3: TGTGCCAGCAGTTTAGCTGTAGAAATAGATACGCAGTATTTT. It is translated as CASSLAVEIDTQYF.

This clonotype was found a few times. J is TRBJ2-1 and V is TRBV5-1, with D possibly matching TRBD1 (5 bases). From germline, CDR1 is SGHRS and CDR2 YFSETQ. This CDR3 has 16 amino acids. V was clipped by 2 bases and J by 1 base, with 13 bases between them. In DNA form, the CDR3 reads TGCGCCAGCAGCTTCGCAGGGTCTGGGTCCTACAATGAGCAGTTCTTC. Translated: CASSFAGSGSYNEQFF.

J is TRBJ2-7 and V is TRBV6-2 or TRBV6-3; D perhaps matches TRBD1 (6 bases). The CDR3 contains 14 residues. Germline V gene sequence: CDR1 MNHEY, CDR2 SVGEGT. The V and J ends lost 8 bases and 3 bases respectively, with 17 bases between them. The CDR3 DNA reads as TGTGCCAGCCTAAACCGACAGGCGGACTACGAGCAGTACTTC. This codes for CASLNRQADYEQYF.

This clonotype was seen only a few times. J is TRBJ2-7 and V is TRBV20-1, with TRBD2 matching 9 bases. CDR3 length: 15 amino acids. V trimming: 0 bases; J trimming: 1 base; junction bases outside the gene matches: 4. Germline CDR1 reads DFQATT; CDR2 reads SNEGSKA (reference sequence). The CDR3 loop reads CSARDRAGGSYEQYF. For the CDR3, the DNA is TGCAGTGCTAGAGATCGAGCGGGAGGTTCCTACGAGCAGTACTTC.